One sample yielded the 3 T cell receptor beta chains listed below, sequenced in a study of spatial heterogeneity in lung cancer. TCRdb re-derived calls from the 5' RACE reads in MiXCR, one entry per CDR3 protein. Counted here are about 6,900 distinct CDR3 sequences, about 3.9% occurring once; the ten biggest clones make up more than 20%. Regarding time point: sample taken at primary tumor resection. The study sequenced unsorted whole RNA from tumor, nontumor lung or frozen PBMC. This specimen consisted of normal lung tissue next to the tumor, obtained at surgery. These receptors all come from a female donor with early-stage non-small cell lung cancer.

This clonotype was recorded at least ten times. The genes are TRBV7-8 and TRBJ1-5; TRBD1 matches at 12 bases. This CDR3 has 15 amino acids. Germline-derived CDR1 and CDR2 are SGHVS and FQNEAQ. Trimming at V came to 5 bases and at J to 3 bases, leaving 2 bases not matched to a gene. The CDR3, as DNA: TGTGCCAGCAGCCCGGGACAGGGGGCCAATCAGCCCCAGCATTTT. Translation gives CASSPGQGANQPQHF.

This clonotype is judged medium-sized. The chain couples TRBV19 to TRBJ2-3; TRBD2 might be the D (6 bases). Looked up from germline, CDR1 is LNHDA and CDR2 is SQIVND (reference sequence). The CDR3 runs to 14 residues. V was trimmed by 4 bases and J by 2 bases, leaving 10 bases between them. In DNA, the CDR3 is TGTGCCAGTAGTAGGGCGGGATACACAGATACGCAGTATTTT. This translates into CASSRAGYTDTQYF.

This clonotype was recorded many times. As DNA, the CDR3 is TGCAGTGCTAGGCCCCGGGACAGGGCAATGAATGGTGGCTACACCTTC. Translating gives CSARPRDRAMNGGYTF. The gene calls are TRBV20-1 and TRBJ1-2; 9 positions agree with TRBD1. The CDR3 runs 16 residues. The junction had 15 bases not matched to a gene; V was cut back by 3 bases and J by 7 bases. From germline, CDR1 is DFQATT and CDR2 SNEGSKA (reference sequence).